This T cell receptor beta chain derives from a study of shared clonotypes between healthy human individuals. Across the whole study: For every donor, three CD4 naive, three CD4 memory, two CD8 naive and one CD8 memory plates were used. Findings and caveats of the study: Approximately 5.3% was the fraction of naive CD4 clonotypes found shared across a few donors.

Trimming removed 0 bases at V and 5 bases at J, with 6 bases between. The CDR3 has 13 residues. Germline assignment: CDR1 MNHEY and CDR2 SMNVEV (reference sequence). This clone has just a few counts. Its antigen is not identified. The same CDR3 arises from other DNA sequences in this sample as well. The study enrolled healthy HIV-negative adults without recent acute infections or vaccinations as donors. The protocol was immunoSEQ multiplex PCR, while the TCRdb copy is restricted to in-frame clones and leaves out a portion. Among under 850,000 clones, 72% were seen once, and the ten largest hold approximately 2%.

This chain uses TRBV27 with TRBJ2-3; D is perhaps TRBD1 or TRBD2 (5 bases each). The sequenced sample consisted of memory CD4+ T cells sorted from blood. Subset: CD45RA-negative fraction. The source is a woman aged 25 to 39 in good health. The DNA for the CDR3 is TGTGCCAGCAGTTTATCGAGGGGAGATACGCAGTATTTT. Encoded protein: CASSLSRGDTQYF.